A selection of T cell receptor beta chains follows, all from one sample in a study of T cells in Graves' hyperthyroidism and ophthalmopathy. MiXCR, run by TCRdb on the multiplex PCR reads, gives a single entry per CDR3 protein. This repertoire shows fewer than 700,000 distinct CDR3 sequences, roughly 18% found once; its top ten account for 17%. The sequencing input was blood. These receptors all stem from a woman aged 18-30 years with Graves' ophthalmopathy. Both conserved end residues are part of each CDR3. The order of the fields is clone size, V gene, J gene, CDR3 length, D gene, CDR3 DNA, CDR3 protein. A D gene is named only where the DNA matches it firmly. For some rows the clone size is stated as once, few or many, or as a class when expanded; others skip it.

clone size: few
V gene: TRBV9
J gene: TRBJ1-1
CDR3 length: 13
D gene: .
CDR3 DNA: TGTGCCAGCAGCGAAGCAGAGTACACTGAAGCTTTCTTT
CDR3 protein: CASSEAEYTEAFF

clone size: few
V gene: TRBV19
J gene: TRBJ1-2
CDR3 length: 16
D gene: .
CDR3 DNA: TGTGCCAGTAGTATGCTTCAAGGGGACGCAGGTGGTGGCTACACCTTC
CDR3 protein: CASSMLQGDAGGGYTF

clone size: few
V gene: TRBV9
J gene: TRBJ1-2
CDR3 length: 15
D gene: TRBD1
CDR3 DNA: TGTGCCAGCAGTAACCGGGACAGGGGGAACTATGGCTACACCTTC
CDR3 protein: CASSNRDRGNYGYTF

clone size: many
V gene: TRBV7-8
J gene: TRBJ1-5
CDR3 length: 15
D gene: .
CDR3 DNA: TGTGCCAGCAGCTTAGCGGGACGGTCAAATCAGCCCCAGCATTTT
CDR3 protein: CASSLAGRSNQPQHF

clone size: .
V gene: TRBV19
J gene: TRBJ2-5
CDR3 length: 15
D gene: .
CDR3 DNA: TGTGCCAGTTTTCCCCCTCGGGACATCCAAGAGACCCAGTACTTC
CDR3 protein: CASFPPRDIQETQYF

clone size: few
V gene: TRBV5-1
J gene: TRBJ1-5
CDR3 length: 15
D gene: .
CDR3 DNA: TGCGCCAGCAGCTTGGACGGGAGTGTGTATCAGCCCCAGCATTTT
CDR3 protein: CASSLDGSVYQPQHF

clone size: few
V gene: TRBV3-1
J gene: TRBJ2-7
CDR3 length: 15
D gene: .
CDR3 DNA: TGTGCCAGCAGCCAAGGCCCCACCCGAGACCGCTGGCAGTACTTC
CDR3 protein: CASSQGPTRDRWQYF

clone size: many
V gene: TRBV7-2
J gene: TRBJ2-1
CDR3 length: 15
D gene: TRBD1
CDR3 DNA: TGTGCCAGCAGGGGTGACAGGGACTCCTACAATGAGCAGTTCTTC
CDR3 protein: CASRGDRDSYNEQFF

clone size: many
V gene: TRBV30
J gene: TRBJ1-1
CDR3 length: 14
D gene: .
CDR3 DNA: TGTGCCTGGAGTGTAGCCATGGTTAACACTGAAGCTTTCTTT
CDR3 protein: CAWSVAMVNTEAFF

clone size: .
V gene: TRBV5-1
J gene: TRBJ1-2
CDR3 length: 14
D gene: .
CDR3 DNA: TGCGCCAGCAGCTTGGGAGGGACGGCTTATGGCTACACCTTC
CDR3 protein: CASSLGGTAYGYTF

clone size: .
V gene: TRBV12-5
J gene: TRBJ2-3
CDR3 length: 13
D gene: .
CDR3 DNA: TGTGCTAGTGGCCCGGGGACAACAGATACGCAGTATTTT
CDR3 protein: CASGPGTTDTQYF

clone size: many
V gene: TRBV6-6
J gene: TRBJ1-5
CDR3 length: 14
D gene: .
CDR3 DNA: TGTGCCAGCAGTTACGTAGACAGTGGACAGCCCCAGCATTTT
CDR3 protein: CASSYVDSGQPQHF

clone size: many
V gene: TRBV2
J gene: TRBJ2-1
CDR3 length: 14
D gene: .
CDR3 DNA: TGTGCCAGCATCAGGGCGCCCGGGTACAATGAGCAGTTCTTC
CDR3 protein: CASIRAPGYNEQFF

clone size: many
V gene: TRBV11-1
J gene: TRBJ2-5
CDR3 length: 14
D gene: TRBD2
CDR3 DNA: TGTGCCAGCAGCTTAAGGCGGGAGCCAGAGACCCAGTACTTC
CDR3 protein: CASSLRREPETQYF

clone size: few
V gene: TRBV24-1
J gene: TRBJ2-1
CDR3 length: 16
D gene: .
CDR3 DNA: TGTGCCACCAGTGCCCCCGGGGCGGGAACTTACAATGAGCAGTTCTTC
CDR3 protein: CATSAPGAGTYNEQFF

clone size: many
V gene: TRBV12-3/TRBV12-4
J gene: TRBJ1-2
CDR3 length: 16
D gene: .
CDR3 DNA: TGTGCCAGCAGTTTAACCCGTAGGCCCGGAGCTTATGGCTACACCTTC
CDR3 protein: CASSLTRRPGAYGYTF

clone size: many
V gene: TRBV12-3/TRBV12-4
J gene: TRBJ1-2
CDR3 length: 14
D gene: .
CDR3 DNA: TGTGCCAGCAGTTTATGGGGGCGAAACTATGGCTACACCTTC
CDR3 protein: CASSLWGRNYGYTF

clone size: .
V gene: TRBV7-8
J gene: TRBJ2-1
CDR3 length: 17
D gene: .
CDR3 DNA: TGTGCCAGCAGCTTAGAGGTGGCTAGCGTTTTTAAAGATGAGCAGTTCTTC
CDR3 protein: CASSLEVASVFKDEQFF

clone size: .
V gene: TRBV20-1
J gene: TRBJ2-7
CDR3 length: 14
D gene: .
CDR3 DNA: TGCAGTGTGGACGGTCAATTCCAAGGCTACGAGCAGTACTTC
CDR3 protein: CSVDGQFQGYEQYF

clone size: .
V gene: TRBV5-1
J gene: TRBJ2-1
CDR3 length: 13
D gene: .
CDR3 DNA: TGCGCCAGCAGCTTGGTACAGAGGGGTGAGCAGTTCTTC
CDR3 protein: CASSLVQRGEQFF

clone size: few
V gene: TRBV9
J gene: TRBJ2-3
CDR3 length: 16
D gene: .
CDR3 DNA: TGTGCCAGCAGCGTAATGGGCGGGGGCAGCACAGATACGCAGTATTTT
CDR3 protein: CASSVMGGGSTDTQYF

clone size: few
V gene: TRBV20-1
J gene: TRBJ1-5
CDR3 length: 14
D gene: .
CDR3 DNA: TGCAGTGCTAGTAGGGGTGTAGGGAGTCAGCCCCAGCATTTT
CDR3 protein: CSASRGVGSQPQHF

clone size: .
V gene: TRBV25-1
J gene: TRBJ2-7
CDR3 length: 14
D gene: TRBD1
CDR3 DNA: TGTGCCAGCAGTGAATCTGGACAGGAGTACGAGCAGTACTTC
CDR3 protein: CASSESGQEYEQYF

clone size: many
V gene: TRBV11-2
J gene: TRBJ2-1
CDR3 length: 16
D gene: TRBD1
CDR3 DNA: TGTGCCAGCAGCTCAATCAGGGGGAGCTCCTACAATGAGCAGTTCTTC
CDR3 protein: CASSSIRGSSYNEQFF

clone size: .
V gene: TRBV30
J gene: TRBJ1-2
CDR3 length: 14
D gene: TRBD1
CDR3 DNA: TGTGCCTACTCCTCGACAGGGTGGAACTATGGCTACACCTTC
CDR3 protein: CAYSSTGWNYGYTF

clone size: .
V gene: TRBV7-9
J gene: TRBJ1-1
CDR3 length: 16
D gene: .
CDR3 DNA: TGTGCCAGCAGCTTATGGGGTAAGGGAAGGAACACTGAAGCTTTCTTT
CDR3 protein: CASSLWGKGRNTEAFF

clone size: many
V gene: TRBV6-1
J gene: TRBJ1-5
CDR3 length: 17
D gene: TRBD1
CDR3 DNA: TGTGCCAGCAGTCAGGGACAGGGGGCGCCGCGGGTTCAGCCCCAGCATTTT
CDR3 protein: CASSQGQGAPRVQPQHF

clone size: few
V gene: TRBV5-4
J gene: TRBJ2-2
CDR3 length: 17
D gene: .
CDR3 DNA: TGTGCCAGCAGCTTGACTGGGCAGGGGATTAACGCCGGGGAGCTGTTTTTT
CDR3 protein: CASSLTGQGINAGELFF

clone size: many
V gene: TRBV7-8
J gene: TRBJ2-5
CDR3 length: 16
D gene: TRBD1
CDR3 DNA: TGTGCCAGCAGCTCAAGGGTCCGGGACAGGGAAGAGACCCAGTACTTC
CDR3 protein: CASSSRVRDREETQYF

clone size: many
V gene: TRBV12-3/TRBV12-4
J gene: TRBJ2-7
CDR3 length: 14
D gene: .
CDR3 DNA: TGTGCCAGCCGCCGGGACGACCTCTCCTACGAGCAGTACTTC
CDR3 protein: CASRRDDLSYEQYF

clone size: .
V gene: TRBV9
J gene: TRBJ2-7
CDR3 length: 14
D gene: .
CDR3 DNA: TGTGCCAGCAGCGTAGAGAGTGCTTCCTACGAGCAGTACTTC
CDR3 protein: CASSVESASYEQYF

clone size: many
V gene: TRBV30
J gene: TRBJ2-1
CDR3 length: 12
D gene: .
CDR3 DNA: TGTGCCTGGACGGGGGCCTACAATGAGCAGTTCTTC
CDR3 protein: CAWTGAYNEQFF

clone size: few
V gene: TRBV20-1
J gene: TRBJ2-3
CDR3 length: 12
D gene: .
CDR3 DNA: TGCACCAGCCATCGGGGTACAGATACGCAGTATTTT
CDR3 protein: CTSHRGTDTQYF

clone size: few
V gene: TRBV5-1
J gene: TRBJ2-7
CDR3 length: 14
D gene: .
CDR3 DNA: TGCGCCAGCAGCTTGGCGGGGGAGCCGTACGAGCAGTACTTC
CDR3 protein: CASSLAGEPYEQYF

clone size: many
V gene: TRBV28
J gene: TRBJ2-7
CDR3 length: 16
D gene: .
CDR3 DNA: TGTGCCAGCAGTTTACCCCGGGACATTGGCTCCTACGAGCAGTACTTC
CDR3 protein: CASSLPRDIGSYEQYF

clone size: many
V gene: TRBV6-6
J gene: TRBJ2-7
CDR3 length: 16
D gene: .
CDR3 DNA: TGTGCCAGCAGTTACCGCCTTTCGGACGGCTCCTACGAGCAGTACTTC
CDR3 protein: CASSYRLSDGSYEQYF

clone size: few
V gene: TRBV19
J gene: TRBJ1-1
CDR3 length: 15
D gene: TRBD1
CDR3 DNA: TGTGCCAGTAGTTATGGGACAGGGGGCATCACTGAAGCTTTCTTT
CDR3 protein: CASSYGTGGITEAFF

clone size: many
V gene: TRBV7-8
J gene: TRBJ2-2
CDR3 length: 16
D gene: .
CDR3 DNA: TGTGCCAGCAGCTTACCTGGCGTACCGAACACCGGGGAGCTGTTTTTT
CDR3 protein: CASSLPGVPNTGELFF

clone size: .
V gene: TRBV27
J gene: TRBJ2-2
CDR3 length: 17
D gene: .
CDR3 DNA: TGTGCCAGCAGTTACACAATCCCGGGGCTAAACCGGGGGGAGCTGTTTTTT
CDR3 protein: CASSYTIPGLNRGELFF

clone size: once
V gene: TRBV13
J gene: TRBJ1-1
CDR3 length: 15
D gene: .
CDR3 DNA: TGTGCCAGCAGCCAAGTCGCAGGGCTGAGATCTGAAGCTTTCTTT
CDR3 protein: CASSQVAGLRSEAFF

clone size: .
V gene: TRBV11-2
J gene: TRBJ1-1
CDR3 length: 14
D gene: .
CDR3 DNA: TGTGCCAGCAGCTTAGGCAGCAAGAACACTGAAGCTTTCTTT
CDR3 protein: CASSLGSKNTEAFF

clone size: few
V gene: TRBV13
J gene: TRBJ1-6
CDR3 length: 15
D gene: TRBD1
CDR3 DNA: TGTGCCAGCAGCGAAGGACAGGAATCTAATTCACCCCTCCACTTT
CDR3 protein: CASSEGQESNSPLHF

clone size: few
V gene: TRBV20-1
J gene: TRBJ2-7
CDR3 length: 13
D gene: TRBD2
CDR3 DNA: TGCAGTGCTAGACGGCTAGCGGGAGGCGAGCAGTACTTC
CDR3 protein: CSARRLAGGEQYF

clone size: .
V gene: TRBV9
J gene: TRBJ1-2
CDR3 length: 15
D gene: TRBD1
CDR3 DNA: TGTGCCAGCAGCGTAGGAGGAGGGGGCGCGAGTGGCTACACCTTC
CDR3 protein: CASSVGGGGASGYTF

clone size: .
V gene: TRBV5-1
J gene: TRBJ1-1
CDR3 length: 13
D gene: .
CDR3 DNA: TGCGCCAGCAGCTCTGCCGGCAGGGCTGAAGCTTTCTTT
CDR3 protein: CASSSAGRAEAFF

clone size: few
V gene: TRBV12-3/TRBV12-4
J gene: TRBJ2-1
CDR3 length: 17
D gene: TRBD2
CDR3 DNA: TGTGCCAGCAGCTCGCTCTTCATAGGGAGCGGGATCCATGAGCAGTTCTTC
CDR3 protein: CASSSLFIGSGIHEQFF

clone size: many
V gene: TRBV20-1
J gene: TRBJ2-5
CDR3 length: 14
D gene: TRBD2
CDR3 DNA: TGCAGTGCAAGGTCACAGCGGGGTGAAGAGACCCAGTACTTC
CDR3 protein: CSARSQRGEETQYF

clone size: .
V gene: TRBV7-9
J gene: TRBJ1-6
CDR3 length: 17
D gene: TRBD1
CDR3 DNA: TGTGCCAGCAGCTTTCACCTTATGGGACAGGGTCTTTCACCCCTCCACTTT
CDR3 protein: CASSFHLMGQGLSPLHF

clone size: .
V gene: TRBV20-1
J gene: TRBJ1-2
CDR3 length: 13
D gene: TRBD1
CDR3 DNA: TGCAGTGTTAACCAGGGACAGAACTATGGCTACACCTTC
CDR3 protein: CSVNQGQNYGYTF

clone size: .
V gene: TRBV19
J gene: TRBJ1-5
CDR3 length: 14
D gene: .
CDR3 DNA: TGTGCCAGTACCCCCGGGACGGCTTATCAGCCCCAGCATTTT
CDR3 protein: CASTPGTAYQPQHF

clone size: few
V gene: TRBV7-4
J gene: TRBJ1-1
CDR3 length: 15
D gene: .
CDR3 DNA: TGTGCCAGCAGCCTATCATTAGGGGGGAGAACTGAAGCTTTCTTT
CDR3 protein: CASSLSLGGRTEAFF

clone size: .
V gene: TRBV20-1
J gene: TRBJ1-2
CDR3 length: 15
D gene: TRBD1
CDR3 DNA: TGCAGTGCTAAGGCGGGGACAGAGAACTACTATGGCTACACCTTC
CDR3 protein: CSAKAGTENYYGYTF

clone size: few
V gene: TRBV29-1
J gene: TRBJ1-1
CDR3 length: 14
D gene: .
CDR3 DNA: TGCAGCGTGGACGCCGGGACCTTAAACACTGAAGCTTTCTTT
CDR3 protein: CSVDAGTLNTEAFF